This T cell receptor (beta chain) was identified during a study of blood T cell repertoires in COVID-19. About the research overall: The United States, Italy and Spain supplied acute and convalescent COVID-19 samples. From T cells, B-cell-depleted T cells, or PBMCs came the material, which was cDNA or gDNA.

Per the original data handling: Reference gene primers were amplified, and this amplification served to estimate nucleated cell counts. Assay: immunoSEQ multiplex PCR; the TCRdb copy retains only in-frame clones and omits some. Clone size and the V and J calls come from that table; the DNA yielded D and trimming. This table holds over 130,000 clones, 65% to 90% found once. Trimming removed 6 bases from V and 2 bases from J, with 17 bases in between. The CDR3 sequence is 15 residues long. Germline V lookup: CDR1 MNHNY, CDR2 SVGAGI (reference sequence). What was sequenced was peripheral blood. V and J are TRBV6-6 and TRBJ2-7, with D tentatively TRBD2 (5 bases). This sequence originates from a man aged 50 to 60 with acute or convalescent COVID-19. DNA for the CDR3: TGTGCCAGCAGCGACTACGTCGGAAAACCCTACGAGCAGTACTTC. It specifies CASSDYVGKPYEQYF.